The rows below give T cell receptor beta chains drawn from one sample of a study of technical replicates of blood from several donors. Libraries were prepared by immunoSEQ multiplex PCR; TCRdb keeps only in-frame clonotypes and omits some of them. This repertoire shows some 77,000 clones, 80% to 90% found once; its top ten account for about 5.1%. The material sequenced was PBMCs. These receptor sequences come from a human donor in good health. Some clones in this sample may be carry-over from other donors' samples. CDR3s include the opening cysteine and the closing phenylalanine or tryptophan. D genes are given only for firm matches. A clone size is listed for some rows: how often the clone was seen (once, few, many), or a class if it is expanded.

TRBJ1-2 . 14 . TRBV4-1 TGCGCCAGCAGCCAAGGGGATCGGGGCTATGGCTACACCTTC CASSQGDRGYGYTF
TRBJ2-2 once 15 TRBD2 TRBV5-1 TGCGCCAGCAGAGCGTGGCTAGCGGACACCGGGGAGCTGTTTTTT CASRAWLADTGELFF
TRBJ2-5 once 15 TRBD2 TRBV10-3 TGTGCCGCATCTAGCGGGAGGGTCCTGGGGGAGACCCAGTACTTC CAASSGRVLGETQYF
TRBJ2-7 . 13 . TRBV29-1 TGCAGCGTTGATTTCTCAGGCTCCTACGAGCAGTACTTC CSVDFSGSYEQYF
TRBJ2-7 . 15 TRBD1 TRBV5-1 TGCGCCAGCAGCTTTGGGACAGGGGGCGGGTACGAGCAGTACTTC CASSFGTGGGYEQYF
TRBJ1-2 once 12 . TRBV4-2 TGTGCCAGCAGCCAAGATAGTCATGGCTACACCTTC CASSQDSHGYTF
TRBJ2-7 . 16 TRBD2 TRBV2 TGTGCCAGCAGTGAAGCAGGACTAGCGGAATCCTACGAGCAGTACTTC CASSEAGLAESYEQYF
TRBJ2-2 . 14 . TRBV7-2 TGTGCCAGCACCCGGGAGCGGAAGACCGGGGAGCTGTTTTTT CASTRERKTGELFF
TRBJ1-2 . 15 . TRBV6-1 TGTGCCAGCAGTGAAGCGGTGGGTCAGGTGCATGGCTACACCTTC CASSEAVGQVHGYTF
TRBJ2-3 . 15 . TRBV7-2 TGTGCCAGCAGCTTAGCGGGGGGGCCCACAGATACGCAGTATTTT CASSLAGGPTDTQYF
TRBJ1-1 . 13 TRBD1 TRBV6-6 TGTGCCAGCAGTGCAGGGGGCGAGGAAAAAGCTTTCTTT CASSAGGEEKAFF
TRBJ2-1 . 15 TRBD1 TRBV6-1 TGTGCCAGCAGTGAAGGACAGGGGGGATACAATGAGCAGTTCTTC CASSEGQGGYNEQFF
TRBJ2-7 once 13 . TRBV7-9 TGTGCCAGCAGACCCGGACAGACCTACGAGCAGTACTTC CASRPGQTYEQYF
TRBJ2-1 . 15 TRBD2 TRBV5-1 TGCGCCAGCAGCCGAACTAGCGGAACCGACAATGAGCAGTTCTTC CASSRTSGTDNEQFF
TRBJ1-2 . 13 . TRBV10-3 TGTGCCATCAGTGAGTCCGGGGGGCCTGGCTACACCTTC CAISESGGPGYTF
TRBJ2-5 . 16 TRBD2 TRBV10-2 TGCGCCAGCAGTGAGGGACTAGCGGGAGATATAGAGACCCAGTACTTC CASSEGLAGDIETQYF
TRBJ2-7 . 12 TRBD2 TRBV27 TGTGCCAGCAGTCGGGGGGGTTACGAGCAGTACTTC CASSRGGYEQYF
TRBJ2-5 . 15 TRBD1 TRBV5-1 TGCGCCAGCAGCTCTGACAGGGGGCGACAAGAGACCCAGTACTTC CASSSDRGRQETQYF
TRBJ2-5 . 16 . TRBV5-8 TGTGCCAGCAGCTCGGGGGGCACCACCTATAGAGAGACCCAGTACTTC CASSSGGTTYRETQYF
TRBJ1-6 . 14 . TRBV7-9 TGTGCCAGCAGCTTACAGGGGTATAATTCACCCCTCCACTTT CASSLQGYNSPLHF
TRBJ2-5 . 15 TRBD2 TRBV19 TGTGCCAGTAGCGGGACTAGCGGGGGGAAAGAGACCCAGTACTTC CASSGTSGGKETQYF
TRBJ2-5 . 12 . TRBV5-6 TGTGCCAGCAGCCTGACTGAGGAGACCCAGTACTTC CASSLTEETQYF
TRBJ2-5 . 14 . TRBV5-4 TGTGCCAGCAGCTTGGCGGGGATCCAAGAGACCCAGTACTTC CASSLAGIQETQYF
TRBJ1-1 . 16 . TRBV4-3 TGCGCCAGCAGCCCCAACCCCCGGGGGGCCGACTGGGGAGGTTTCTTT CASSPNPRGADWGGFF
TRBJ1-1 . 13 . TRBV7-2 TGTGCCAGCAGCCCTCAGGGTAGAACTGAAGCTTTCTTT CASSPQGRTEAFF
TRBJ2-4 . 15 TRBD1 TRBV6-5 TGTGCCAGCAGTTACTCGACACAGGGGCAAAACATTCAGTACTTC CASSYSTQGQNIQYF
TRBJ2-5 . 14 TRBD2 TRBV30 TGTGCCTGGAGGCGCGGGAGGTTCCAAGAGACCCAGTACTTC CAWRRGRFQETQYF
TRBJ2-3 . 15 TRBD2 TRBV2 TGTGCCAGCACAACTAGCGGGAGGATGGCAGATACGCAGTATTTT CASTTSGRMADTQYF
TRBJ2-1 . 17 TRBD2 TRBV5-4 TGTGCCAGCAGCTTTCCGGGACTACCTAACGCTAACAATGAGCAGTTCTTC CASSFPGLPNANNEQFF
TRBJ2-5 . 19 TRBD2 TRBV4-2 TGTGCCAGCAGCCAAGATCAAGGGACTAGCGGGGGGGCCAGAGAGACCCAGTACTTC CASSQDQGTSGGARETQYF
TRBJ2-7 . 13 . TRBV6-8 TGTGCCAGCACCCCCCCCGGGGGCTACGAGCAGTACTTC CASTPPGGYEQYF
TRBJ2-1 . 16 TRBD2 TRBV5-1 TGCGCCAGCAGCCTGAGGAGCGGGACTAGTTACAATGAGCAGTTCTTC CASSLRSGTSYNEQFF
TRBJ1-2 . 11 . TRBV19 TGTGCCAGTAGTTACGATAAGACACTCTTCTTC CASSYDKTLFF
TRBJ1-1 . 15 . TRBV10-3 TGTGCCATCCAAGAAAGGGGCAGGGGTTACACTGAAGCTTTCTTT CAIQERGRGYTEAFF
TRBJ2-1 . 12 . TRBV5-6 TGTGCCAGCACCGAACTATACAATGAGCAGTTCTTC CASTELYNEQFF
TRBJ2-3 . 14 . TRBV6-1 TGTGCCACCTCGGACTACCGAGACACAGATACGCAGTATTTT CATSDYRDTDTQYF
TRBJ2-5 . 14 TRBD1 TRBV5-6 TGTGCCAGCAGCCGGACAGGGCCGGGGGAGACCCAGTACTTC CASSRTGPGETQYF
TRBJ2-4 . 15 . TRBV19 TGTGCCAGTAGCCTCTGGGCTAGCGCAAAAAACATTCAGTACTTC CASSLWASAKNIQYF
TRBJ1-2 once 15 TRBD1 TRBV11-2 TGTGCCAGCAGCTCAGAGGGGGCGGTGGGGTATGGCTACACCTTC CASSSEGAVGYGYTF
TRBJ2-3 . 20 . TRBV4-2 TGTGCCAGCAGCCAAGAGCTTTCTTTCGCGGGGAAAGCTAGCACAGATACGCAGTATTTT CASSQELSFAGKASTDTQYF
TRBJ2-1 . 15 . TRBV15 TGTGCCACCAGCAGAGATACTAGGGCGTACAATGAGCAGTTCTTC CATSRDTRAYNEQFF
TRBJ2-3 . 17 . TRBV9 TGTGCCAGCAGCGTAGTTTACGGGGGGCGTAGCACAGATACGCAGTATTTT CASSVVYGGRSTDTQYF
TRBJ2-3 . 18 TRBD1 TRBV7-9 TGTGCCAGCAGCTTAGTTTGGGGCAGGGGGTTGGGCACAGATACGCAGTATTTT CASSLVWGRGLGTDTQYF
TRBJ1-2 . 13 TRBD1 TRBV5-6 TGTGCCAGCAGCCCTCGGGACAGGGTCGGTGTCACCTTC CASSPRDRVGVTF
TRBJ1-3 . 15 TRBD1 TRBV28 TGTGCCAGCAGTTCGGGACAGCACTCTGGAAACACCATATATTTT CASSSGQHSGNTIYF
TRBJ1-2 . 12 . TRBV7-2 TGTGCCAGCAGCTTAGGCCCAGGTGGCTACACCTTC CASSLGPGGYTF
TRBJ2-1 . 14 . TRBV19 TGTGCCAGTAGTATAGCACTAGGCTCCAATGAGCAGTTCTTC CASSIALGSNEQFF
TRBJ2-1 . 13 . TRBV6-6 TGTGCCAGCGTTGACAGGACCCCCAATGAGCAGTTCTTC CASVDRTPNEQFF
TRBJ2-3 once 14 TRBD2 TRBV4-3 TGCGCCAGCAGGCGGGAGGTCATGGCAGATACGCAGTATTTT CASRREVMADTQYF
TRBJ2-5 . 14 . TRBV2 TGTGCCAGCAGGCCCCCAGGGGTACAAGAGACCCAGTACTTC CASRPPGVQETQYF
TRBJ1-5 few 15 TRBD1 TRBV25-1 TGTGCCAGCAGTGCAGCTGGGACAGGGAAGGAGCCCCAGCATTTT CASSAAGTGKEPQHF
TRBJ1-2 . 11 . TRBV29-1 TGCAGCGTTGTAGCTAACTATGGCTACACCTTC CSVVANYGYTF
TRBJ1-1 . 13 . TRBV18 TGTGCCAGCTCACCATCCTGGCTTCAGGGGGCTTTCTTT CASSPSWLQGAFF
TRBJ1-2 . 13 . TRBV19 TGTGCCAGTAGTATCACAAGCAGGGTTGGCTACACCTTC CASSITSRVGYTF
TRBJ2-7 once 15 TRBD1 TRBV6-5 TGTGCCAGCAGCTGGGGACAGGGGCCCCCCTACGAGCAGTACTTC CASSWGQGPPYEQYF
TRBJ2-3 once 14 TRBD2 TRBV4-3 TGCGCCAGCAGCACAGCGGGGAAGCTAGATACGCAGTATTTT CASSTAGKLDTQYF
TRBJ1-1 . 15 . TRBV5-5 TGTGCCAGCAGCTTTAGTTCTGAAAAGCGGACTGAAGCTTTCTTT CASSFSSEKRTEAFF
TRBJ1-4 once 12 . TRBV6-6 TGTGCCAGCAGTTGGACAAATGAAAAACTGTTTTTT CASSWTNEKLFF
TRBJ1-4 . 13 . TRBV5-5 TGTGCCAGCAGCTTGATAGTCGGGGAAAAACTGTTTTTT CASSLIVGEKLFF